This entry lists 10 T cell receptor beta chains sequenced from one sample in a study of blood T cells in healthy people across ages. A second PCR, run for about 7 to 11 cycles, used a sample-barcoded 5' primer plus a J-beta primer mix. TCRdb reprocessed the 5' RACE reads via MiXCR and lists one record per CDR3 protein. The table lists some 920,000 distinct CDR3 sequences, roughly 47% of them singletons. Specimen: blood. These receptors all come from an older woman in good health.

This clonotype was counted a single time. V usage is TRBV9 and J usage is TRBJ2-7, with D maybe TRBD2 (6 bases). Matching the DNA end better, TRBJ2-5 makes the J call doubtful. The V gene's germline CDR1 is SGDLS and CDR2 YYNGEE. The CDR3 is 15 amino acids. The CDR3: CASNAAGLQKETQYF. The CDR3 region has the DNA TGTGCCAGCAACGCGGCGGGGCTTCAAAAAGAGACCCAGTACTTC.

This clonotype was seen a handful of times. The rearrangement uses TRBV20-1 and TRBJ2-4; 7 bases align to TRBD1. The CDR3 is made up of 12 amino acids. The J segment lost 6 bases and the V segment lost 3 bases, leaving 2 bases of the junction unmatched. Germline CDR1 DFQATT, CDR2 SNEGSKA (reference sequence). CDR3 bases: TGCAGTGCTAGGACAGGGTCAAACATTCAGTACTTC. Protein sequence: CSARTGSNIQYF.

The chain recombines TRBV30 with TRBJ2-1, with 8 bases that match TRBD2. CDR3 length: 17 residues. V lost 2 bases, J lost 6 bases, and 15 bases stayed unmatched. Per germline, CDR1 GTSNPN and CDR2 SVGIG (reference sequence). For the CDR3, the DNA is TGTGCCTGGAGTCCCTCCCGGGGGACTAGAGGCCCCAATGAGCAGTTCTTC. It encodes CAWSPSRGTRGPNEQFF.

The V and J genes are TRBV5-1 and TRBJ2-7; D is perhaps TRBD2 (6 bases). Germline V gives CDR1 SGHRS, CDR2 YFSETQ. The V end lost 8 bases, the J end lost 2 bases, and 14 bases lay between the germline ends. This CDR3 is 13 amino acids long. This CDR3 reads CASAPGGAYEQYF. Here the CDR3 DNA reads TGCGCCAGTGCTCCAGGAGGGGCCTACGAGCAGTACTTC.

V and J are TRBV20-1 and TRBJ2-1; 10 bases are shared with TRBD1. CDR1 DFQATT and CDR2 SNEGSKA come from the germline V gene (reference sequence). V lost 5 bases to trimming and J lost 5 bases; unmatched junction nucleotides: 15. This CDR3 has 17 residues. The CDR3 reads CSALRPRDRGTHNEQFF. The CDR3 DNA reads as TGCAGTGCTCTCCGACCCAGGGACAGGGGTACCCACAATGAGCAGTTCTTC.

The chain joins TRBV20-1 to TRBJ2-2; 7 bases are a match to TRBD2. V was pared by 5 bases and J by 9 bases, with 18 bases of the junction left unmatched. Germline CDR1 DFQATT, CDR2 SNEGSKA (reference sequence). The CDR3 contains 16 residues. CDR3 amino acids: CSASPLGGRHGRELFF. CDR3 coding DNA: TGCAGTGCTTCCCCTCTCGGCGGGAGACATGGGAGGGAGCTGTTTTTT.

The chain uses TRBV20-1 and TRBJ2-2, with 10 nucleotides matching TRBD2. This CDR3 is built from 12 residues. The trim removed 5 bases at V and 10 bases at J, leaving 4 bases unmatched. Germline assignment: CDR1 DFQATT and CDR2 SNEGSKA (reference sequence). In nucleotides, the CDR3 is TGCAGTGCTCACGGGACTAGCGTGGAGCTGTTTTTT. This sequence encodes CSAHGTSVELFF.

This clonotype was counted a few times. The chain uses TRBV5-1 and TRBJ1-6; 9 bases are shared with TRBD1. The CDR3 is 18 residues long. CDR1 and CDR2 (germline): SGHRS, YFSETQ. V shed 1 base, J shed 1 base, and the junction held 6 bases outside the gene matches. The CDR3 protein is CASSLTGQGISYNSPLHF. DNA for the CDR3: TGCGCCAGCAGCTTGACCGGACAGGGGATATCCTATAATTCACCCCTCCACTTT.

The rearrangement joins TRBV7-2 to TRBJ2-7; tentatively, D is TRBD2 (7 bases). CDR3 length: 15 residues. Deletions cut 1 base from V and 6 bases from J, with 16 bases between. CDR1 is SGHTA and CDR2 is FQGNSA in the germline V gene. CDR3 bases: TGTGCCAGCAGCTTAGAGGGGGGGGTGTTCTCCGAGCAGTACTTC. Protein sequence: CASSLEGGVFSEQYF.

This clonotype was detected only a few times. This chain connects TRBV28 to TRBJ2-3, with D possibly matching TRBD1 (5 bases). CDR3 size: 16 residues. CDR1 is MDHEN and CDR2 is SYDVKM in the germline V gene. Between the trimmed V and J ends, which lost 1 base and 4 bases, there was a span of 15 bases. Written as DNA, the CDR3 is TGTGCCAGCAGTTTATCGACAGTGCTCTTATCAGATACGCAGTATTTT. As protein: CASSLSTVLLSDTQYF.